This TCR beta chain stems from a study of OX40 agonist ivuxolimab in advanced cancers. Study at large: Dose-escalation cases comprised hepatocellular carcinoma, melanoma, renal cell or head and neck cancer.

The table came from immunoSEQ multiplex PCR; TCRdb's copy has only in-frame clones and leaves some out. The sample holds about 64,000 clones, approximately 78% seen once. This CDR3 contains 17 residues. Germline CDR1 reads SGHNT; CDR2 reads YENEEA. V shed 11 bases and J shed 0 bases, with 25 bases lying between them. The TCR comes from an adult with an advanced solid tumor such as melanoma, head and neck, liver or kidney cancer. The rearrangement joins TRBV11-3 to TRBJ1-1, with D tentatively TRBD1 (6 bases). This specimen consisted of CD4+ or CD8+ T cells sorted from blood, obtained in a trial of the OX40 agonist ivuxolimab. The CDR3 nucleotides read TGTGCCTCGAACTACCAGACGGGAGGGACAATGAACACTGAAGCTTTCTTT. It yields the protein CASNYQTGGTMNTEAFF.